Presented here are 27 T cell receptor beta chains from one specimen sequenced in a study of blood T cells in healthy people across ages. Primed by a sample-barcoded 5' primer and a J-beta primer mix, a second PCR proceeded for 7 to 11 cycles. TCRdb ran MiXCR on the 5' RACE reads and lists one entry per CDR3 protein. There are 650,000 to 800,000 distinct CDR3 sequences in the sample; around two fifths occur only once, and roughly 19% lies in the top ten. The sequencing sample was made of blood. The receptor source for this set is a man in his sixties in good health.

The chain employs TRBV10-3 and TRBJ1-5; a possible D gene is TRBD1 (5 bases). Trimming took 10 bases from V and 0 from J, leaving 13 bases between them. Germline CDR1 reads ENHRY; CDR2 reads SYGVKD. This CDR3 is 14 amino acids long. For the CDR3, the DNA is TGTGCCACCACTGACAGTTATAGCAATCAGCCCCAGCATTTT. Translating it yields CATTDSYSNQPQHF.

This clonotype was seen only once. Possible read error: a much larger clone is one base away. The rearrangement joins TRBV6-2 or TRBV6-3 to TRBJ2-1; D not certain. V lost 6 bases to trimming and J lost 3 bases, with 21 bases between them. Germline V lookup: CDR1 MNHEY, CDR2 SVGEGT. The CDR3 spans 17 residues. The CDR3 region is CASSLRPEQGFYNEQFF. CDR3 sequence (DNA): TGTGCCAGCAGCCTTCGGCCGGAACAAGGATTCTACAATGAGCAGTTCTTC.

The table lists this clonotype with many counts. This chain connects TRBV7-2 to TRBJ2-5, with TRBD2 matching over 13 bases. CDR1 is SGHTA, CDR2 FQGNSA, per germline. The trim removed 5 bases at V and 2 bases at J, leaving 5 bases unmatched. The length of the CDR3 is 16 residues. In DNA, the CDR3 is TGTGCCAGCAGCCTGATGGGACTAGCGGGACAAGAGACCCAGTACTTC. Translated, it gives CASSLMGLAGQETQYF.

This clonotype was found a few times. The rearrangement uses TRBV20-1 and TRBJ2-5; 7 nucleotides agree with TRBD2. In germline, CDR1 is DFQATT, CDR2 SNEGSKA (reference sequence). The V segment lost 1 base and the J segment 7 bases; nucleotides outside the gene matches: 9. The CDR3 is 14 amino acids. The CDR3 protein is CSARAPRGDGTQYF. The CDR3 nucleotides read TGCAGTGCTAGAGCCCCCCGGGGGGACGGGACCCAGTACTTC.

This rearrangement joins TRBV4-3 to TRBJ2-4; 9 positions match TRBD1. The V gene end was trimmed by 1 base and the J gene end by 0 bases; junction bases not matched to a gene: 1. CDR3 size: 16 residues. CDR1 and CDR2 from the germline V gene are LGHNA and YSLEER. CDR3 coding DNA: TGCGCCAGCAGCCAAGGGACAGGGGAAGCCAAAAACATTCAGTACTTC. It specifies CASSQGTGEAKNIQYF.

The V gene is TRBV6-2 or TRBV6-3, the J gene TRBJ2-7; D gene ambiguous. The germline V gene encodes CDR1 MNHEY and CDR2 SVGEGT. The CDR3 has 14 amino acids. Deletions cut 10 bases from V and 0 bases from J, with 16 bases between. The CDR3 region is CATIYSQISYEQYF. In DNA form, the CDR3 reads TGTGCCACCATATACTCACAAATCTCCTACGAGCAGTACTTC.

This sequence joins TRBV6-2 or TRBV6-3 and TRBJ2-2; D is uncertain. V was cut by 8 bases and J by 7 bases, with 11 bases left in between. Germline CDR1 and CDR2: MNHEY and SVGEGT. The CDR3 runs to 12 residues. The CDR3 bases are TGTGCCAGCGGCGAAGAGGACGGGGAGCTGTTTTTT. This encodes CASGEEDGELFF.

This clonotype was detected a few times. The chain combines TRBV7-2 with TRBJ1-2; D remains ambiguous. Trimming stripped 1 base from V and 4 bases from J, with 19 bases between. CDR3 length: 17 residues. Germline CDR1 and CDR2: SGHTA and FQGNSA. CDR3 in amino acids: CASSLVFRRSTPYGYTF. The CDR3, as DNA: TGTGCCAGCAGCTTAGTATTTCGGCGCTCAACCCCCTATGGCTACACCTTC.

Details on this clonotype: Just one base apart from a much larger clone, this may be a read error. The genes are TRBV20-1 and TRBJ2-1; TRBD1 aligns across 10 bases. This CDR3 contains 14 residues. Germline V CDR1 and CDR2: DFQATT, SNEGSKA (reference sequence). V gave up 2 bases and J gave up 13 bases; unmatched junction bases: 11. The CDR3 nucleotides read TGCAGTGCTAGACAGGACAGGGGGAAAGAGACCCAGTTCTTC. It yields the protein CSARQDRGKETQFF.

This clonotype was seen repeatedly, ten times or more. The V gene is TRBV12-3 or TRBV12-4, the J gene TRBJ2-7; no clear D. The CDR3 extends over 12 amino acids. The germline V and J ends were trimmed by 3 bases and 1 base, with 4 bases remaining between them. The chain's CDR3 is CASSFISYEQYF. DNA of the CDR3: TGTGCCAGCAGTTTTATTTCCTACGAGCAGTACTTC.

The chain uses TRBV6-5 and TRBJ1-2, with D possibly TRBD1 on 5 matching bases. V lost 8 bases and J lost 7, with 17 bases in between. In germline, CDR1 is MNHEY, CDR2 SVGAGI. There are 13 residues in the CDR3. CDR3 residues: CASRSSPGGGYTF. The CDR3 nucleotides read TGTGCCAGCCGGTCGAGCCCGGGGGGTGGCTACACCTTC.

This clonotype was detected ten times or more. This may arise from a read error, as a much more abundant clone is one base away. This sequence joins TRBV7-9 and TRBJ2-5; 11 nucleotides agree with TRBD2. The V gene end was trimmed by 5 bases and the J gene end by 11 bases; junction bases not matched to a gene: 10. The CDR3 has 14 residues. CDR1 and CDR2 from the germline V gene are SEHNR and FQNEAQ (reference sequence). The CDR3 here is CASSRTSGLNEQYF. CDR3 DNA sequence: TGTGCCAGCAGCCGGACTAGCGGGTTGAATGAGCAGTACTTC.

This clonotype was seen more than once but under ten times. This chain links TRBV9 with TRBJ2-7, with 9 positions matching TRBD1. Germline V gene data show CDR1 as SGDLS and CDR2 as YYNGEE. Trimming at V came to 4 bases and at J to 4 bases, leaving 9 bases not matched to a gene. The CDR3 totals 15 residues. CDR3: CASSTTTGGIYEQYF. The CDR3 nucleotides read TGTGCCAGCAGCACCACGACAGGGGGGATTTACGAGCAGTACTTC.

V gene TRBV20-1 combines with J gene TRBJ2-3; 7 nucleotides align to TRBD2. Germline values: CDR1 DFQATT, CDR2 SNEGSKA (reference sequence). The CDR3 consists of 14 residues. Trimming at V came to 6 bases and at J to 1 base, leaving 7 bases not matched to a gene. As DNA, the CDR3 is TGCAGTGCACAGTCCAGCGGGGGCACAGATACGCAGTATTTT. The encoded protein is CSAQSSGGTDTQYF.

This clonotype was seen a handful of times. The chain is built from TRBV21-1 and TRBJ2-4. TRBV21-1 constitutes a pseudogene. The CDR3 covers 12 residues. Here the CDR3 reads CASRRVLNIQYF. For the CDR3, the DNA is TGTGCCAGCAGAAGGGTCTTGAACATTCAGTACTTC.

This chain links TRBV7-2 with TRBJ2-4, with TRBD1 identical over 7 bases. The germline V gene has CDR1 SGHTA and CDR2 FQGNSA. CDR3 size: 15 residues. Unmatched junction bases numbered 16, after V lost 5 bases and J lost 12 bases. Here the CDR3 DNA reads TGTGCCAGCAGCGGAAGCCGACAGGGCGGATGCACTCAGTACTTC. This codes for CASSGSRQGGCTQYF.

This clonotype was recorded only once. The chain employs TRBV6-4 and TRBJ2-2, with no clear D. The V end lost 6 bases, the J end lost 5 bases, and 7 bases lay between the germline ends. This CDR3 region has 12 residues. Germline CDR1 MRHNA, CDR2 SNTAGT. The DNA of the CDR3 is TGTGCCAGCAGCGGAACTACCGGGGAGCTGTTTTTT. Encoded protein: CASSGTTGELFF.

V and J are TRBV24-1 and TRBJ2-1; D remains unclear. V lost 9 bases and J 4 bases, leaving 12 bases between the germline ends. This CDR3 has 13 residues. The germline gives CDR1 KGHDR, CDR2 SFDVKD. The CDR3 nucleotides are TGTGCCACCCCGGCGGTAGTATACAATGAGCAGTTCTTC. The encoded protein is CATPAVVYNEQFF.

This chain connects TRBV12-3 or TRBV12-4 to TRBJ2-4, with TRBD1 as a possible D gene (5 bases). TRBJ2-7 matches the DNA end more closely, so the J call is doubtful. This CDR3 contains 13 residues. CDR3 region: CASSLSGNNEQYF. The CDR3 DNA follows: TGTGCCAGCAGTTTGTCAGGGAACAACGAGCAGTACTTC.

This chain joins TRBV3-1 and TRBJ2-1; a weak D match, TRBD2 (7 bases). This CDR3 comprises 14 residues. Germline CDR1 is LGHDT and CDR2 is YNNKEL (reference sequence). Trimming pared 3 bases from V and 7 bases from J, leaving 13 bases between. The CDR3 reads CASSQGGRGNEQFF. The CDR3, as DNA: TGTGCCAGCAGCCAGGGGGGGCGAGGAAATGAGCAGTTCTTC.

The rearrangement links TRBV7-2 to TRBJ2-5; D is perhaps TRBD2 (5 bases). Judging by the DNA end, TRBJ2-7 fits better; the J call may be wrong. In germline, CDR1 is SGHTA, CDR2 FQGNSA. The CDR3 extends over 15 amino acids. The DNA of the CDR3 is TGTGCCAGCAACGCCGGACTGCAAACCTCCTACGAGCAGTACTTC. It translates to CASNAGLQTSYEQYF.

The sample holds a few counts of this clonotype. The chain is built from TRBV11-2 and TRBJ2-1; 11 bases line up with TRBD2. The CDR3 has 16 amino acids. J gave up 8 bases and V 4 bases, and 10 bases lay outside the gene matches. Germline values: CDR1 SGHAT, CDR2 FQNNGV. In nucleotides, the CDR3 is TGTGCCAGCAGCTCGTCCCCTAGCGGGGGGAGGGATGAGCAGTTCTTC. Amino acid sequence: CASSSSPSGGRDEQFF.

The chain carries TRBV7-9 and TRBJ2-7, with 14 nucleotides matching TRBD2. Looked up from germline, CDR1 is SEHNR and CDR2 is FQNEAQ (reference sequence). The J segment lost 6 bases and the V segment lost 5 bases, leaving 12 bases of the junction unmatched. The CDR3 length is 17 residues. The CDR3 DNA follows: TGTGCCAGCAGCCCTAGTCCAGGGACTAGCGGGGGAATCGAGCAGTACTTC. Its protein is CASSPSPGTSGGIEQYF.

V and J are TRBV20-1 and TRBJ2-3, with 9 positions matching TRBD2. The CDR3 extends over 17 amino acids. Germline V gene sequence: CDR1 DFQATT, CDR2 SNEGSKA (reference sequence). V trimming: 1 base; J trimming: 0 bases; junction bases outside the gene matches: 8. The CDR3 DNA reads TGCAGTGCTAGAGTACCGCGGGGGGGCTCTAGCACAGATACGCAGTATTTT. Amino acid sequence: CSARVPRGGSSTDTQYF.

The chain has TRBV20-1 and TRBJ2-7; 7 bases are a match to TRBD1. Losses at the gene ends were 5 bases for V and 3 bases for J; bases not matched to a gene: 10. Germline V gives CDR1 DFQATT, CDR2 SNEGSKA (reference sequence). CDR3 length: 14 residues. Here the CDR3 reads CSAVSEGAVYEQYF. The CDR3 DNA follows: TGCAGTGCTGTGTCAGAGGGGGCTGTCTACGAGCAGTACTTC.

The gene calls are TRBV7-2 and TRBJ2-3; 7 positions agree with TRBD1. The CDR3 sequence is 18 residues long. Germline CDR1 reads SGHTA; CDR2 reads FQGNSA. With 1 base clipped from V and 5 bases from J, the junction kept 15 bases outside the gene matches. This CDR3 reads CASSLVSVRGRQGDTQYF. The CDR3 DNA reads as TGTGCCAGCAGCTTAGTCAGTGTAAGGGGGCGACAGGGAGATACGCAGTATTTT.

Comments on this clonotype: The junction departs from germline at one end; a sequencing error may be responsible. The V gene is TRBV7-9, the J gene TRBJ1-2; no clear D. Germline loops: CDR1 SEHNR, CDR2 FQNEAQ (reference sequence). There are 12 residues in the CDR3. CDR3 sequence: CVSSRREGGYTF. Here the CDR3 DNA reads TGTGTCAGCAGCCGTAGAGAGGGCGGCTACACCTTC.